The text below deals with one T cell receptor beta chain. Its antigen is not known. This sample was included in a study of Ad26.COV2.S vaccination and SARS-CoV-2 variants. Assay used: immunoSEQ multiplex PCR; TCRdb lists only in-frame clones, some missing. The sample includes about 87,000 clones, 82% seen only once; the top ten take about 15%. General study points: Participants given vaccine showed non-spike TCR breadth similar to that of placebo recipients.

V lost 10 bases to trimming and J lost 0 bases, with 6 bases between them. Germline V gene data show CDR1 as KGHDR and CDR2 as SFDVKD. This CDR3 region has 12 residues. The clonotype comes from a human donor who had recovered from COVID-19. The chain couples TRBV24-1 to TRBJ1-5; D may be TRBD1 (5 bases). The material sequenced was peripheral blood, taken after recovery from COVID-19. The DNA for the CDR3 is TGTGCCACAGGGGATAGCAATCAGCCCCAGCATTTT. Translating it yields CATGDSNQPQHF.